Listed below are T cell receptor beta chains from one sample, sequenced in a study of T cells in Graves' hyperthyroidism and ophthalmopathy. TCRdb analysed the multiplex PCR reads with MiXCR anew, one entry per CDR3 protein. Of around 600,000 distinct CDR3 sequences listed, around 14% were seen once; the top ten hold 7% to 9%. Sequenced sample: blood. These receptors were obtained from a woman under 30 with Graves' ophthalmopathy. The CDR3 runs from the conserved cysteine through the conserved F or W. Each record gives: D gene, V gene, clone size, J gene, CDR3 protein, CDR3 DNA. D genes are given only for firm matches. Size is stated for part of the rows, as once, few or many counts, or as a class when the clone is expanded.

NA	TRBV12-3/TRBV12-4	many	TRBJ1-2	CASTRGARGYTF	TGTGCCAGCACACGGGGGGCGCGAGGCTACACCTTC
NA	TRBV2	many	TRBJ1-5	CASRPQGNQPQHF	TGTGCCAGCAGACCCCAGGGGAATCAGCCCCAGCATTTT
TRBD2	TRBV20-1	NA	TRBJ2-3	CSAPTSGGSQTQYF	TGCAGTGCCCCGACTAGCGGGGGGAGTCAAACGCAGTATTTT
TRBD2	TRBV6-1	many	TRBJ2-7	CASSELAGGPNEQYF	TGTGCCAGCAGTGAATTGGCGGGAGGGCCCAACGAGCAGTACTTC
TRBD2	TRBV13	few	TRBJ2-6	CASSFGTSGEYSGANVLTF	TGTGCCAGCAGCTTCGGAACTAGCGGTGAATACTCTGGGGCCAACGTCCTGACTTTC
TRBD1	TRBV27	few	TRBJ1-4	CASSPGQGANEKLFF	TGTGCCAGCAGTCCCGGACAGGGGGCTAATGAAAAACTGTTTTTT
NA	TRBV3-1	NA	TRBJ1-1	CASSQVSGVGTEAFF	TGTGCCAGCAGCCAAGTATCAGGGGTTGGCACTGAAGCTTTCTTT
TRBD1	TRBV2	once	TRBJ2-1	CASSDRGQGGNEQFF	TGTGCCAGCAGCGACAGGGGACAGGGGGGGAATGAGCAGTTCTTC
NA	TRBV7-3	few	TRBJ2-1	CASSWGENEQFF	TGTGCCAGCAGCTGGGGGGAGAATGAGCAGTTCTTC
TRBD2	TRBV20-1	many	TRBJ2-7	CSARGAGASYEQYF	TGCAGTGCTAGAGGAGCGGGGGCCTCCTACGAGCAGTACTTC
NA	TRBV30	many	TRBJ1-1	CAWSVISGTEAFF	TGTGCCTGGAGTGTGATAAGCGGCACTGAAGCTTTCTTT
NA	TRBV30	NA	TRBJ2-7	CAGGLGPAYEQYF	TGTGCCGGGGGCCTCGGGCCGGCTTACGAGCAGTACTTC
TRBD2	TRBV7-6	many	TRBJ2-3	CASSQGLATDTQYF	TGTGCCAGCAGCCAGGGACTAGCGACAGATACGCAGTATTTT
NA	TRBV11-2	NA	TRBJ2-2	CASSLELWAPGELFF	TGTGCCAGCAGCTTAGAGTTGTGGGCCCCCGGGGAGCTGTTTTTT
NA	TRBV9	few	TRBJ2-1	CASSVAGVYNEQFF	TGTGCCAGCAGCGTAGCGGGGGTGTACAATGAGCAGTTCTTC
NA	TRBV19	many	TRBJ1-1	CASSIDQDWLNTEAFF	TGTGCCAGTAGTATAGATCAAGACTGGCTGAACACTGAAGCTTTCTTT
TRBD2	TRBV6-2/TRBV6-3	many	TRBJ2-3	CASSYGTSGTTSTDTQYF	TGTGCCAGCAGTTACGGAACTAGCGGGACAACTAGCACAGATACGCAGTATTTT
NA	TRBV28	many	TRBJ2-7	CASNNPPYEQYF	TGTGCCAGCAACAATCCCCCCTACGAGCAGTACTTC
NA	TRBV7-9	few	TRBJ2-1	CASSLGGRVGEQFF	TGTGCCAGCAGCTTAGGGGGAAGGGTGGGTGAGCAGTTCTTC
TRBD2	TRBV12-3/TRBV12-4	many	TRBJ2-3	CASSLRLAGGQGDTQYF	TGTGCCAGCAGTCTACGACTAGCGGGAGGTCAGGGAGATACGCAGTATTTT
TRBD1	TRBV13	NA	TRBJ2-7	CASSSTGEPPYEQYF	TGTGCCAGCAGCTCTACAGGGGAGCCCCCTTACGAGCAGTACTTC